This T cell receptor (beta chain) was obtained from a study of T cell changes during pregnancy in multiple sclerosis. Using immunoSEQ multiplex PCR, the repertoire was profiled, and TCRdb retains in-frame clones only, with some absent. In the table there are about 100,000 clones, about 94% of which are singletons. Germline CDR1 is MNHEY and CDR2 is SMNVEV (reference sequence). V was shortened by 3 bases and J by 4 bases, with 16 bases between the two germline ends. This CDR3 region has 15 residues. The specimen comprised peripheral blood, sampled before pregnancy. This TCR came from a female donor with multiple sclerosis, enrolled in a pregnancy study. This chain connects TRBV27 to TRBJ2-7; D perhaps matches TRBD2 (6 bases). CDR3 sequence: CASSFLGGFPYEQYF. The CDR3 DNA is TGTGCCAGCAGTTTCCTTGGGGGGTTTCCGTACGAGCAGTACTTC.